This T cell receptor (beta chain) was identified during a study of T cells in localized non-small cell lung cancer. As concerns this clone: Its target is unknown.

Notes on the study in general: Tumor samples were not multi-region, leaving intratumor heterogeneity unexcluded. There were a median roughly 54 of the top 100 tumor clones appearing in adjacent lung.

Sequencing used immunoSEQ multiplex PCR; TCRdb keeps in-frame clones, though not all of them. This sample yields roughly 40,000 clones, of which about 87% are seen a single time; 3.5% belongs to the top ten. Germline V gives CDR1 MGHRA, CDR2 YSYEKL. The CDR3 extends over 20 amino acids. J gave up 0 bases and V 4 bases, and 14 bases lay outside the gene matches. This sample comprised peripheral blood, obtained before any cancer treatment. V gene TRBV4-1 combines with J gene TRBJ2-2, with 10 bases fitting TRBD2. This TCR came from a man aged 18 to 55 with stage I lung adenocarcinoma. The CDR3 here is CASSPRQPSGGSANTGELFF. CDR3 DNA: TGCGCCAGCAGCCCAAGACAGCCTAGCGGGGGCTCCGCGAACACCGGGGAGCTGTTTTTT.